Each of the 15 T cell receptor beta chains below was sequenced from the same sample in a study of cytomegalovirus exposure and HLA in healthy donors. The primer mix had 60 Vbeta and 13 Jbeta primers. The assay was immunoSEQ multiplex PCR, and TCRdb's table has in-frame clones only and misses some. The data hold about 160,000 clones, with 60% to 80% observed a single time. The sample comprised PBMCs. All receptors derive from a male donor in good health and CMV-seronegative.

A note on this clone: Other DNA sequences in this specimen translate into the identical CDR3. The V and J genes are TRBV11-2 and TRBJ2-1; tentatively, D is TRBD2 (5 bases). In germline, CDR1 is SGHAT, CDR2 FQNNGV. Trimming pared 5 bases from V and 4 bases from J, leaving 12 bases between. CDR3 length: 14 residues. The CDR3 loop is CASSRGGGYNEQFF. The CDR3 DNA reads as TGTGCCAGCAGCAGAGGAGGTGGGTACAATGAGCAGTTCTTC.

The chain uses TRBV7-2 and TRBJ2-1; a weak D match, TRBD2 (6 bases). CDR1 and CDR2 (germline): SGHTA, FQGNSA. Trimming pared 1 base from V and 8 bases from J, leaving 12 bases between. The CDR3 spans 14 residues. The CDR3 sequence: CASSLGRGGDEQFF. CDR3 sequence (DNA): TGTGCCAGCAGCTTAGGGCGGGGAGGCGATGAGCAGTTCTTC.

The rearrangement uses TRBV11-3 and TRBJ1-1; D is ambiguous. Trimming stripped 2 bases from V and 4 bases from J, with 11 bases between. In germline, CDR1 is SGHNT, CDR2 YENEEA. This CDR3 has 14 amino acids. The CDR3 region is CASSLNSFGTEAFF. As DNA, the CDR3 is TGTGCCAGCAGCTTAAACTCCTTCGGCACTGAAGCTTTCTTT.

The gene calls are TRBV4-2 and TRBJ2-2, with D possibly matching TRBD2 (6 bases). Germline loops: CDR1 LGHNA, CDR2 YNFKEQ. Trimming took 1 base from V and 3 from J, leaving 9 bases between them. This CDR3 is 15 amino acids long. Here the CDR3 reads CASSQGGGDTGELFF. In nucleotides, the CDR3 is TGTGCCAGCAGCCAAGGGGGCGGGGACACCGGGGAGCTGTTTTTT.

This rearrangement joins TRBV27 to TRBJ1-5; the D is unclear. This CDR3 is 15 amino acids long. The germline V and J ends were trimmed by 4 bases and 0 bases, with 10 bases remaining between them. Germline CDR1 reads MNHEY; CDR2 reads SMNVEV (reference sequence). The CDR3 DNA follows: TGTGCCAGCAGTTATAGAGCGTATAGCAATCAGCCCCAGCATTTT. Protein sequence: CASSYRAYSNQPQHF.

CDR3 sequence: CASSLAWGAYEQYF. Here the CDR3 DNA reads TGTGCCAGCAGCTTAGCATGGGGAGCATACGAGCAGTACTTC. J is TRBJ2-7 and V is TRBV7-2, with a possible D match to TRBD2 (5 bases). The germline V gene encodes CDR1 SGHTA and CDR2 FQGNSA. V shed 0 bases and J shed 4 bases, with 10 bases lying between them. The CDR3 has 14 amino acids.

The DNA for the CDR3 is TGTGCCAGCAGTTCGGGACAGGGGAACAATCAGCCCCAGCATTTT. This encodes CASSSGQGNNQPQHF. The V gene is TRBV28, the J gene TRBJ1-5; 10 nucleotides match TRBD1. The CDR3 totals 15 residues. V was pared by 4 bases and J by 3 bases, with 3 bases of the junction left unmatched. CDR1 and CDR2 (germline): MDHEN, SYDVKM.

The chain recombines TRBV4-1 with TRBJ2-7; TRBD2 might be the D (5 bases). V lost 2 bases, J lost 3 bases, and 11 bases lay in between. Germline V gene data show CDR1 as MGHRA and CDR2 as YSYEKL. The CDR3 sequence is 14 residues long. The CDR3 nucleotides read TGCGCCAGCAGCCAAACCCCCGGGGACTACGAGCAGTACTTC. It specifies CASSQTPGDYEQYF.

V gene TRBV5-1 combines with J gene TRBJ1-3, with TRBD1 identical over 7 bases. CDR1 is SGHRS and CDR2 is YFSETQ in the germline V gene. The J segment lost 2 bases and the V segment lost 0 bases, leaving 8 bases of the junction unmatched. This CDR3 region has 17 residues. The CDR3 region is CASSLAVTGIAGNTIYF. The DNA of the CDR3 is TGCGCCAGCAGCTTGGCTGTGACAGGGATAGCTGGAAACACCATATATTTT.

The chain couples TRBV5-1 to TRBJ2-3; 7 bases line up with TRBD2. The CDR3 is 16 amino acids. Germline lookup yields CDR1 SGHRS and CDR2 YFSETQ. V shed 2 bases and J 0 bases; nucleotides not matched to a gene: 6. CDR3 protein: CASSFSGGVSTDTQYF. CDR3 DNA: TGCGCCAGCAGCTTTTCGGGGGGAGTTAGCACAGATACGCAGTATTTT.

This chain uses TRBV7-9 with TRBJ1-1; a weak D match, TRBD1 (5 bases). The CDR3 runs 13 residues. The V and J ends lost 0 bases and 5 bases respectively, with 7 bases between them. From germline, CDR1 is SEHNR and CDR2 FQNEAQ (reference sequence). The CDR3 DNA is TGTGCCAGCAGCTTAGCTTCAGGGACTGAAGCTTTCTTT. Its translation is CASSLASGTEAFF.

The chain joins TRBV7-2 to TRBJ1-5; D is undetermined. Trimming took off 5 bases at V and 0 bases at J, with 5 bases between the two ends. This CDR3 contains 13 residues. Germline CDR1 and CDR2: SGHTA and FQGNSA. The CDR3 DNA reads TGTGCCAGCAGCCTAAATAGCAATCAGCCCCAGCATTTT. Protein sequence: CASSLNSNQPQHF.

This clone was recorded a few times. V gene TRBV2 combines with J gene TRBJ1-4; a possible D gene is TRBD1 (5 bases). This CDR3 has 16 residues. Germline V gene data show CDR1 as SNHLY and CDR2 as FYNNEI. V was clipped by 8 bases and J by 1 base, with 17 bases between them. The CDR3 reads CASRKGLSQTNEKLFF. CDR3 in DNA: TGTGCCAGCCGTAAGGGGCTGAGTCAAACTAATGAAAAACTGTTTTTT.

This clone was seen only once. The chain recombines TRBV2 with TRBJ2-5; D possibly corresponds to TRBD1 (6 bases). Germline V gene data show CDR1 as SNHLY and CDR2 as FYNNEI. The CDR3 consists of 11 residues. V was trimmed by 7 bases and J by 6 bases, leaving 9 bases between them. CDR3 sequence reads: CASNRVKTQYF. In nucleotides, the CDR3 is TGTGCCAGCAACAGGGTCAAGACCCAGTACTTC.

The chain has TRBV18 and TRBJ1-2; TRBD1 agrees at 7 bases. Germline-derived CDR1 and CDR2 are KGHSH and LQKENI. V lost 2 bases to trimming and J lost 8 bases; unmatched junction nucleotides: 5. This CDR3 spans 13 amino acids. The CDR3 sequence: CASSPRDSWGYTF. The CDR3 coding sequence is TGTGCCAGCTCACCAAGGGACAGTTGGGGCTACACCTTC.